These 29 T cell receptor beta chains originate from one sample sequenced in a study of type 1 regulatory T cells. Their antigen targets remain unknown. Via MiXCR, TCRdb re-called the reads, giving one row per CDR3 protein. The sample yields some 71,000 distinct CDR3 sequences, 20% to 25% seen once. Study observations and caveats: Compared with non-Tr1 cells, Tr1 cells showed a narrower TCR repertoire.

The source material was cultured type 1 regulatory T (Tr1) cells, either the whole culture or a sorted fraction (not recorded which). These receptors all come from a human donor in good health.

This clonotype was found many times. The genes are TRBV24-1 and TRBJ2-1; D is unresolved. The V and J ends lost 4 bases and 10 bases respectively, with 10 bases between them. Germline lookup yields CDR1 KGHDR and CDR2 SFDVKD. The CDR3 length is 12 residues. Here the CDR3 reads CATSESTDEQFF. The CDR3 DNA is TGTGCCACCAGTGAAAGTACGGACGAGCAGTTCTTC.

This clonotype was found a few times. The rearrangement links TRBV5-1 to TRBJ1-1; TRBD1 agrees at 10 bases. Per the germline V gene, CDR1 is SGHRS and CDR2 is YFSETQ. V was pared by 4 bases and J by 10 bases, with 7 bases of the junction left unmatched. The length of the CDR3 is 13 residues. Here the CDR3 reads CASSPTGGEGAFF. CDR3 in DNA: TGCGCCAGCAGCCCGACAGGGGGCGAGGGAGCTTTCTTT.

The chain is built from TRBV20-1 and TRBJ2-1, with TRBD2 identical over 9 bases. With 2 bases clipped from V and 8 bases from J, the junction kept 7 bases outside the gene matches. There are 14 residues in the CDR3. CDR1 is DFQATT and CDR2 is SNEGSKA in the germline V gene (reference sequence). The CDR3: CSARRSGRRDEQFF. The CDR3 DNA reads as TGCAGTGCTAGACGAAGCGGGAGGAGGGATGAGCAGTTCTTC.

This chain connects TRBV5-1 to TRBJ1-2; TRBD1 matches at 7 bases. CDR1 is SGHRS, CDR2 YFSETQ, per germline. The CDR3 contains 15 residues. With V trimmed by 3 bases and J by 8 bases, 13 bases remained unmatched. The CDR3 region is CASSWTTGRAGGYTF. CDR3 DNA sequence: TGCGCCAGCAGCTGGACGACAGGGAGAGCGGGCGGCTACACCTTC. Full variable domain (remainder filled in from reference TRBV5-1 and TRBJ1-2): KAGVTQTPRYLIKTRGQQVTLSCSPISGHRSVSWYQQTPGQGLQFLFEYFSETQRNKGNFPGRFSGRQFSNSRSEMNVSTLELGDSALYLCASSWTTGRAGGYTFGSGTRLTVV.

The chain recombines TRBV5-1 with TRBJ1-4; D is unresolved. The CDR3 spans 13 residues. With 1 base removed from V and 8 bases from J, the gap between germline ends came to 9 bases. Looked up from germline, CDR1 is SGHRS and CDR2 is YFSETQ. The CDR3 reads CASSLQDSEKLFF. In DNA form, the CDR3 reads TGCGCCAGCAGCTTGCAGGATAGCGAAAAACTGTTTTTT.

This clonotype was seen a few times. The chain links TRBV19 to TRBJ2-1; 8 bases map to TRBD2. Germline-derived CDR1 and CDR2 are LNHDA and SQIVND (reference sequence). The V gene end was trimmed by 6 bases and the J gene end by 1 base; junction bases not matched to a gene: 2. This CDR3 spans 14 amino acids. Here the CDR3 reads CASRAGVSYNEQFF. Written as DNA, the CDR3 is TGTGCCAGTAGAGCGGGAGTGTCCTACAATGAGCAGTTCTTC.

A few counts support this clonotype. The rearrangement links TRBV20-1 to TRBJ2-7; 7 nucleotides line up with TRBD1. Trimming took 0 bases from V and 3 from J; bases not matched to a gene: 5. CDR3 length equals 14 residues. From germline, CDR1 is DFQATT and CDR2 SNEGSKA (reference sequence). Here the CDR3 reads CSARDGQAGYEQYF. In DNA form, the CDR3 reads TGCAGTGCTAGAGATGGACAGGCAGGCTACGAGCAGTACTTC.

V usage is TRBV10-3 and J usage is TRBJ2-3; D tentatively fits TRBD1 or TRBD2 (5 bases each). V was trimmed by 3 bases and J by 2 bases, leaving 12 bases between them. Per germline, CDR1 ENHRY and CDR2 SYGVKD. CDR3 length: 15 amino acids. The CDR3 loop reads CAISEPRGATDTQYF. In nucleotides, the CDR3 is TGTGCCATCAGTGAACCTAGGGGAGCCACAGATACGCAGTATTTT.

This clonotype has more than one count but fewer than ten. CDR3 nucleotide sequence: TGTGCCAGCACAGACCGGACAGGGATTCAGCCCCAGCATTTT. Its protein is CASTDRTGIQPQHF. The chain employs TRBV28 and TRBJ1-5, with TRBD1 matching 8 bases. Germline trimming cut 7 bases from V and 6 bases from J; bases unmatched to any gene: 8. Looked up from germline, CDR1 is MDHEN and CDR2 is SYDVKM. The CDR3 is made up of 14 amino acids.

The gene calls are TRBV20-1 and TRBJ1-6, with 10 positions matching TRBD1. After removal of 6 bases from V and 6 bases from J, the junction contained 8 bases not matched to a gene. The germline V gene has CDR1 DFQATT and CDR2 SNEGSKA (reference sequence). The CDR3 sequence is 15 residues long. The chain's CDR3 is CSAILGDRGNSPLHF. In nucleotides, the CDR3 is TGCAGTGCGATCCTAGGGGACAGGGGTAATTCACCCCTCCACTTT.

Ten or more counts support this clonotype. This rearrangement joins TRBV12-3 or TRBV12-4 to TRBJ2-7, with TRBD2 identical over 10 bases. V dropped 3 bases and J dropped 1; count of bases not matched to a gene: 3. The CDR3 is 15 residues long. The CDR3 reads CASSFSSGRSYEQYF. The CDR3 DNA reads as TGTGCCAGCAGTTTTTCTAGCGGGAGATCCTACGAGCAGTACTTC.

This clonotype has more than one count but fewer than ten. The chain has TRBV11-3 and TRBJ2-3; 7 nucleotides match TRBD2. CDR3 length: 15 amino acids. V shed 3 bases and J 4 bases; nucleotides not matched to a gene: 7. Per germline, CDR1 SGHNT and CDR2 YENEEA. The CDR3 bases are TGTGCCAGCAGCTTCGGGGGGACGATTTCAGATACGCAGTATTTT. Translation gives CASSFGGTISDTQYF.

This rearrangement joins TRBV6-2 or TRBV6-3 to TRBJ2-1, with 10 nucleotides matching TRBD2. Germline V CDR1 and CDR2: MNHEY, SVGEGT. J was trimmed by 5 bases and V by 0 bases; bases with no gene match: 10. CDR3 length: 18 residues. The CDR3 bases are TGTGCCAGCAGTTACTCGATGGCAAGCGGGAGGGTACACAATGAGCAGTTCTTC. Protein sequence: CASSYSMASGRVHNEQFF.

This chain connects TRBV20-1 to TRBJ2-1; 8 nucleotides line up with TRBD2. The CDR3 loop spans 16 amino acids. Germline lookup yields CDR1 DFQATT and CDR2 SNEGSKA (reference sequence). V lost 3 bases, J lost 0 bases, and 7 bases stayed unmatched. CDR3 sequence reads: CSARFREGGSYNEQFF. The CDR3 nucleotides read TGCAGTGCTAGGTTTCGGGAGGGGGGCTCCTACAATGAGCAGTTCTTC.

V and J are TRBV18 and TRBJ2-1; the match to TRBD1 covers 9 bases. CDR3 length equals 17 residues. CDR1 is KGHSH and CDR2 is LQKENI in the germline V gene. J was trimmed by 3 bases and V by 2 bases; bases with no gene match: 8. This CDR3 is CASSPFPGTGNYNEQFF. CDR3 in DNA: TGTGCCAGCTCACCATTTCCCGGGACAGGGAACTACAATGAGCAGTTCTTC.

The chain joins TRBV29-1 to TRBJ2-7; D gene uncertain. Trimming shortened V by 1 base and J by 4 bases, and 5 bases separated the two germline ends. CDR3 length: 11 residues. CDR1 is SQVTM, CDR2 ANQGSEA, per germline. CDR3 in amino acids: CSVEVAYEQYF. In DNA, the CDR3 is TGCAGCGTTGAAGTTGCTTACGAGCAGTACTTC.

This clonotype was seen a few times. The V and J genes are TRBV5-1 and TRBJ1-3, with D maybe TRBD1 (5 bases). Germline CDR1 is SGHRS and CDR2 is YFSETQ. The CDR3 consists of 17 residues. V shed 4 bases and J shed 2 bases, with 19 bases lying between them. In DNA form, the CDR3 reads TGCGCCAGCAGCCGGACCTTCACGACAGACCCTGGAAACACCATATATTTT. It yields the protein CASSRTFTTDPGNTIYF.

This clonotype was detected ten times or more. V is TRBV27 and J is TRBJ2-6; D unresolved. The CDR3 runs to 14 residues. Germline CDR1 and CDR2: MNHEY and SMNVEV (reference sequence). The germline V and J ends were trimmed by 0 bases and 4 bases, with 4 bases remaining between them. The CDR3 loop reads CASSLSSGANVLTF. The CDR3 DNA reads as TGTGCCAGCAGTTTATCGTCCGGGGCCAACGTCCTGACTTTC. The complete variable domain, with remaining parts taken from reference TRBV27 and TRBJ2-6, reads EAQVTQNPRYLITVTGKKLTVTCSQNMNHEYMSWYRQDPGLGLRQIYYSMNVEVTDKGDVPEGYKVSRKEKRNFPLILESPSPNQTSLYFCASSLSSGANVLTFGAGSRLTVL.

This clonotype has more than one count but fewer than ten. The V and J genes are TRBV12-3 or TRBV12-4 and TRBJ2-7; perhaps TRBD2 as D (5 bases). V dropped 7 bases and J dropped 4 bases, with 11 bases sitting between them. The CDR3 is 12 amino acids. CDR3 sequence: CASNNRGYEQYF. CDR3 DNA: TGTGCCAGCAACAACCGCGGGTACGAGCAGTACTTC.

This clonotype has only a few counts. V usage is TRBV5-6 and J usage is TRBJ2-7; D gene uncertain. Germline-derived CDR1 and CDR2 are SGHDT and YYEEEE. V was cut by 0 bases and J by 10 bases, with 8 bases left in between. The CDR3 covers 11 residues. The CDR3 bases are TGTGCCAGCAGCTTGGAGGGCCTCCAGTACTTC. Protein: CASSLEGLQYF.

This clonotype showed up just a few times. The CDR3 sequence is CSAQTGGRSWSTDTQYF. In DNA form, the CDR3 reads TGCAGTGCCCAGACAGGGGGCCGGAGTTGGAGCACAGATACGCAGTATTTT. V usage is TRBV20-1 and J usage is TRBJ2-3; 10 nucleotides line up with TRBD1. Germline V gene lookup returns CDR1 DFQATT and CDR2 SNEGSKA (reference sequence). The length of the CDR3 is 17 residues. The ends lost 6 bases at V and 0 bases at J; junction bases unmatched: 12.

This clonotype has more than one count but fewer than ten. The CDR3, as DNA: TGTGCCAGCAGCGCACAGGGCTTCGGCGAGCAGTACTTC. It codes for CASSAQGFGEQYF. The chain combines TRBV9 with TRBJ2-7; TRBD1 is a possible D gene (6 bases). This CDR3 is 13 amino acids long. V was pared by 3 bases and J by 6 bases, with 13 bases between. Germline CDR1 reads SGDLS; CDR2 reads YYNGEE. Combining the CDR3 with reference TRBV9 and TRBJ2-7 gives the whole variable domain DSGVTQTPKHLITATGQRVTLRCSPRSGDLSVYWYQQSLDQGLQFLIQYYNGEERAKGNILERFSAQQFPDLHSELNLSSLELGDSALYFCASSAQGFGEQYFGPGTRLTVT.

This clonotype was counted a few times. The chain joins TRBV12-3 or TRBV12-4 to TRBJ1-4; 7 bases map to TRBD1. CDR3 length equals 13 residues. Losses at the gene ends were 5 bases for V and 5 bases for J; bases not matched to a gene: 2. CDR3 region: CASSGTVNEKLFF. CDR3 in DNA: TGTGCCAGCAGTGGGACAGTGAATGAAAAACTGTTTTTT.

The J gene is TRBJ2-1, the V gene TRBV4-3; the D is unclear. This CDR3 is 13 amino acids long. V lost 5 bases and J 0 bases, leaving 5 bases between the germline ends. Per germline, CDR1 LGHNA and CDR2 YSLEER. The CDR3: CASSTISYNEQFF. In DNA, the CDR3 is TGCGCCAGCAGCACGATCTCCTACAATGAGCAGTTCTTC.

This clonotype was detected a few times. The genes are TRBV27 and TRBJ2-5; D perhaps matches TRBD2 (5 bases). The germline V gene has CDR1 MNHEY and CDR2 SMNVEV (reference sequence). Trimming removed 8 bases at V and 1 base at J, with 11 bases between. CDR3 length: 13 residues. The CDR3 DNA is TGTGCCAGCGGGAGACAAGGCCAAGAGACCCAGTACTTC. Protein: CASGRQGQETQYF.

The chain is built from TRBV7-6 and TRBJ2-2; D is undetermined. The CDR3 has 13 residues. The V gene lost 1 base and the J gene lost 6 bases, with 6 bases spanning the gap. Germline-derived CDR1 and CDR2 are SGHVS and FNYEAQ. The CDR3 here is CASSLVGSGELFF. The CDR3 nucleotides are TGTGCCAGCAGCTTAGTGGGGTCCGGGGAGCTGTTTTTT.

This clonotype was seen a handful of times. CDR3 DNA sequence: TGCAGTGCTAGGAGGGGGTTTCGCAGCTCCTATAATTCACCCCTCCACTTT. Protein: CSARRGFRSSYNSPLHF. The chain carries TRBV20-1 and TRBJ1-6; D is perhaps TRBD1 (6 bases). Trimming left V 3 bases short and J 0 bases short, with 15 bases between. Germline CDR1 DFQATT, CDR2 SNEGSKA (reference sequence). The CDR3 covers 17 residues.

The J gene is TRBJ2-1, the V gene TRBV20-1; 11 positions match TRBD2. The CDR3 runs 16 residues. After removal of 1 base from V and 5 bases from J, the junction contained 7 bases not matched to a gene. Germline CDR1 and CDR2: DFQATT and SNEGSKA (reference sequence). The DNA of the CDR3 is TGCAGTGCTAGAGGAGTCATAGCGGGAGGGCACAATGAGCAGTTCTTC. Its protein is CSARGVIAGGHNEQFF.

This clonotype occurred a few times. This chain uses TRBV5-1 with TRBJ2-5; TRBD2 matches at 8 bases. CDR1 and CDR2 from the germline V gene are SGHRS and YFSETQ. V lost 6 bases to trimming and J lost 4 bases; unmatched junction nucleotides: 11. This CDR3 is 15 amino acids long. CDR3 coding DNA: TGCGCCAGCATTAAGGTAGCGGGATTCGGAGAGACCCAGTACTTC. This encodes CASIKVAGFGETQYF. The whole variable domain, remainder taken from reference TRBV5-1 and TRBJ2-5, is KAGVTQTPRYLIKTRGQQVTLSCSPISGHRSVSWYQQTPGQGLQFLFEYFSETQRNKGNFPGRFSGRQFSNSRSEMNVSTLELGDSALYLCASIKVAGFGETQYFGPGTRLLVL.